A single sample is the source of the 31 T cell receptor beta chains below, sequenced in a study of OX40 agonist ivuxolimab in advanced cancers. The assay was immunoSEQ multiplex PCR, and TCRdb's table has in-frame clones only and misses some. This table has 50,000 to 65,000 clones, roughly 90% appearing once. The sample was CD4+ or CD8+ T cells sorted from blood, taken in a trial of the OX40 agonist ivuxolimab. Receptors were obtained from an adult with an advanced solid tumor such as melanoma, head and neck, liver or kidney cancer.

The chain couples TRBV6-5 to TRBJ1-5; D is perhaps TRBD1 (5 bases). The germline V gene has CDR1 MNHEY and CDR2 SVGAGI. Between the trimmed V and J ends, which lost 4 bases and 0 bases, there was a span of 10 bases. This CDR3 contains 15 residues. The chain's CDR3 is CASSSFGASNQPQHF. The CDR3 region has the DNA TGTGCCAGCAGTTCATTCGGGGCTAGCAATCAGCCCCAGCATTTT.

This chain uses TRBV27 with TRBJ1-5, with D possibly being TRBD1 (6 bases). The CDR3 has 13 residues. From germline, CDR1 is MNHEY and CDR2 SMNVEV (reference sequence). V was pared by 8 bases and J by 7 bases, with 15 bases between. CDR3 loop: CASAEDSGQPQHF. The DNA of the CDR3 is TGTGCCAGCGCAGAGGACAGCGGACAGCCCCAGCATTTT.

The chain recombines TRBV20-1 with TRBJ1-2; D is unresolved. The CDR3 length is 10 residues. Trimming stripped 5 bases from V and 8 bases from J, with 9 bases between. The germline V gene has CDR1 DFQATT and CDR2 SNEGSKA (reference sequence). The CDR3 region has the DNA TGCAGTGCTCCAGTCTTCGGCTACACCTTC. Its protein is CSAPVFGYTF.

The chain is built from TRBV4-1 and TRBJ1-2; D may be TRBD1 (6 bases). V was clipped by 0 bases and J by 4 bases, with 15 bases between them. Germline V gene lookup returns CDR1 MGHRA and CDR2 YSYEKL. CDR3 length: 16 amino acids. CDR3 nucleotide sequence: TGCGCCAGCAGCCAAGATCGGGACAACTCGGGCTATGGCTACACCTTC. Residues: CASSQDRDNSGYGYTF.

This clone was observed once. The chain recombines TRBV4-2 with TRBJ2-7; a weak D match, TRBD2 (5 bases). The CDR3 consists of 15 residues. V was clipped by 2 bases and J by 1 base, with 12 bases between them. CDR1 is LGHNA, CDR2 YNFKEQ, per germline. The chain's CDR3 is CASSQPVRGSYEQYF. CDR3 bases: TGTGCCAGCAGCCAACCCGTGCGAGGGTCCTACGAGCAGTACTTC.

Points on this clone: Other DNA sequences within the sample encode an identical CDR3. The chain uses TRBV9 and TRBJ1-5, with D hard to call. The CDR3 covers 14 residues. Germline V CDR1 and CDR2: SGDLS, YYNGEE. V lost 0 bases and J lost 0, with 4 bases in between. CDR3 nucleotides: TGTGCCAGCAGCGTAGGGGGTAGCAATCAGCCCCAGCATTTT. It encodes CASSVGGSNQPQHF.

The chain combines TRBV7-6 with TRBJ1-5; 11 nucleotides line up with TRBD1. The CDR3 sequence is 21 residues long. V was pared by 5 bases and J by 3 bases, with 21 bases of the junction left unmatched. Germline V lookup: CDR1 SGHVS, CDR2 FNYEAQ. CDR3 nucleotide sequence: TGTGCCAGCAGCCTGGGGTGGGCTTCACCGGGACAGGGGGTAAACAATCAGCCCCAGCATTTT. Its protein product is CASSLGWASPGQGVNNQPQHF.

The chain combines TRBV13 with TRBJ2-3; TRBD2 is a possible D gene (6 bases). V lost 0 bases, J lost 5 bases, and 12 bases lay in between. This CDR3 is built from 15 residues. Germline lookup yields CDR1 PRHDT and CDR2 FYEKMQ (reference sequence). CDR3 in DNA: TGTGCCAGCAGCTTAGGACGGGAGAGGGGAGATACGCAGTATTTT. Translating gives CASSLGRERGDTQYF.

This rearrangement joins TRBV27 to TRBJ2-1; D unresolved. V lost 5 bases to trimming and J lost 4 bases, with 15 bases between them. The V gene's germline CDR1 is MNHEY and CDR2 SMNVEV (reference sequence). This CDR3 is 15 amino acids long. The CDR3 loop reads CASSDGSSGYNEQFF. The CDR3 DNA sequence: TGTGCCAGCAGTGATGGATCCTCAGGTTACAATGAGCAGTTCTTC.

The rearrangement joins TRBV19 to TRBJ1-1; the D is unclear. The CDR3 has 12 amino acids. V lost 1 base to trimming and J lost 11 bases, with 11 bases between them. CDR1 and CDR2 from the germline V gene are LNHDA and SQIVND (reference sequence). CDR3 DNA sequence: TGTGCCAGTAGTATAGGATTCTATACCGCTTTCTTT. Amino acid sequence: CASSIGFYTAFF.

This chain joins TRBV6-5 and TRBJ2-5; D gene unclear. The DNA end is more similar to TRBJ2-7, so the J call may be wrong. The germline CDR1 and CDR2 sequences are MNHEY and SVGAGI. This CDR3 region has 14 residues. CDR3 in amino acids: CASSYQGNLNEQYF. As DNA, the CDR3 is TGTGCCAGCAGTTACCAAGGTAATCTGAACGAGCAGTACTTC.

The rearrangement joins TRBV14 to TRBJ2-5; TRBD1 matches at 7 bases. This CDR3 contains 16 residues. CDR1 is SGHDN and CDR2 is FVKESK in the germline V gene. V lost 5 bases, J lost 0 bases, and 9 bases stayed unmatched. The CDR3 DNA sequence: TGTGCCAGCAGCACCACCGGGACAGCGAACCAAGAGACCCAGTACTTC. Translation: CASSTTGTANQETQYF.

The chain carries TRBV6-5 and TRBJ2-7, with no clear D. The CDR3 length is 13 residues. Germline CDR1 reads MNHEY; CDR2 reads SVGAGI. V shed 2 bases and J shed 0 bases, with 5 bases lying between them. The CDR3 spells CASSYGPSYEQYF. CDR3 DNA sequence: TGTGCCAGCAGTTACGGCCCCTCCTACGAGCAGTACTTC.

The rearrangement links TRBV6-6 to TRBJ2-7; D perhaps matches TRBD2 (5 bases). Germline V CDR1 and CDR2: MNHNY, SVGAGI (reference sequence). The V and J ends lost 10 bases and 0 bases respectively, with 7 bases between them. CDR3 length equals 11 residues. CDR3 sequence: CATRGSYEQYF. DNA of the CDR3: TGTGCCACACGGGGCTCCTACGAGCAGTACTTC.

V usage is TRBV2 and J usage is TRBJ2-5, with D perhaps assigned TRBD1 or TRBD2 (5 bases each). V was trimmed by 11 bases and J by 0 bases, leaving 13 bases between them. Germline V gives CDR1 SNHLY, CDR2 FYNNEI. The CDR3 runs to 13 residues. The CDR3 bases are TGTGCCTGCCAGGGAGAGAACCAAGAGACCCAGTACTTC. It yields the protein CACQGENQETQYF.

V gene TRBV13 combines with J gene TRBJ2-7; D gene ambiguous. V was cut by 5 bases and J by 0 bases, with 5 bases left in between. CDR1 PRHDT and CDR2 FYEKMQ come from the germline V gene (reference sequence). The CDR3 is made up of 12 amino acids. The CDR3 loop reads CASSLLSYEQYF. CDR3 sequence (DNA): TGTGCCAGCAGCCTCCTCTCCTACGAGCAGTACTTC.

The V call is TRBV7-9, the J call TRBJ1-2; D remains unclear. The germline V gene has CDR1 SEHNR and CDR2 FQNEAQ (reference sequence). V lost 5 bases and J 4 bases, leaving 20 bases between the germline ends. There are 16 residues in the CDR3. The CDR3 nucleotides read TGTGCCAGCAGCCCGCGGGGAGTAGGAGTGGGCTATGGCTACACCTTC. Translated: CASSPRGVGVGYGYTF.

The CDR3 region is CASSMDRGLVSGANVLTF. The CDR3 DNA is TGTGCCAGTAGTATGGACAGGGGGCTTGTATCTGGGGCCAACGTCCTGACTTTC. The J gene is TRBJ2-6, the V gene TRBV19; 11 positions agree with TRBD1. There are 18 residues in the CDR3. Unmatched junction bases numbered 5, after V lost 3 bases and J lost 1 base. The germline V gene has CDR1 LNHDA and CDR2 SQIVND (reference sequence).

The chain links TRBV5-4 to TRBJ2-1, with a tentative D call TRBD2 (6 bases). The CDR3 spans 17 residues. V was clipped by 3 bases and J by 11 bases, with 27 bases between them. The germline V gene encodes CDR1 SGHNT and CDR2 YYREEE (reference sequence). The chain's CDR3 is CASSSLVSGLAPGKQFF. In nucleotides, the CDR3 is TGTGCCAGCAGCTCTCTTGTCTCGGGACTGGCACCCGGAAAGCAGTTCTTC.

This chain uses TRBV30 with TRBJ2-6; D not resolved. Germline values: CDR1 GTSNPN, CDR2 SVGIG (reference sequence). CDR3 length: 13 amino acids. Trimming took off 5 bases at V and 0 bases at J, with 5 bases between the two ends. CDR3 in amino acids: CAWGDSGANVLTF. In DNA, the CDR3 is TGTGCCTGGGGGGACTCTGGGGCCAACGTCCTGACTTTC.

The CDR3 reads CASSWSSPGQGVQSSYNEQFF. DNA of the CDR3: TGTGCCAGCAGTTGGAGCTCTCCGGGACAGGGGGTTCAAAGCTCCTACAATGAGCAGTTCTTC. The V gene is TRBV27, the J gene TRBJ2-1; TRBD1 matches at 11 bases. Looked up from germline, CDR1 is MNHEY and CDR2 is SMNVEV (reference sequence). There are 21 residues in the CDR3. The J segment lost 0 bases and the V segment lost 4 bases, leaving 17 bases of the junction unmatched.

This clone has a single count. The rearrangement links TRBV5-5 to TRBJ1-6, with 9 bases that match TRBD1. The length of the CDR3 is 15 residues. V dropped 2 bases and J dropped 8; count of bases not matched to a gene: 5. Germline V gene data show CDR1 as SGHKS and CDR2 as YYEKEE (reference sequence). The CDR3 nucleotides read TGTGCCAGCAGCTTAGAGACAGGGGGTTATTCACCCCTCCACTTT. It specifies CASSLETGGYSPLHF.

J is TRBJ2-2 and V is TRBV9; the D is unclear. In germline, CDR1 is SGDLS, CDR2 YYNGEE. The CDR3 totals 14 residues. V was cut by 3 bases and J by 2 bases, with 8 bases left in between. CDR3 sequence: CASSAPLNTGELFF. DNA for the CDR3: TGTGCCAGCAGCGCTCCACTAAACACCGGGGAGCTGTTTTTT.

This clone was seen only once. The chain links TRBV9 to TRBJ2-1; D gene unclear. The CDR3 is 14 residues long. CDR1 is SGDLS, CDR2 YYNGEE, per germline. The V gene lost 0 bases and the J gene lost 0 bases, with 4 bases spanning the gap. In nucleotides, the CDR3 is TGTGCCAGCAGCGTAGAAAGCTCCTACAATGAGCAGTTCTTC. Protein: CASSVESSYNEQFF.

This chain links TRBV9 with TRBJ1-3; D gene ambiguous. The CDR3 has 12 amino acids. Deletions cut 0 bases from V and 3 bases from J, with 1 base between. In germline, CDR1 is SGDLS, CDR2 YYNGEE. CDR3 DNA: TGTGCCAGCAGCGTAGATGGAAACACCATATATTTT. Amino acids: CASSVDGNTIYF.

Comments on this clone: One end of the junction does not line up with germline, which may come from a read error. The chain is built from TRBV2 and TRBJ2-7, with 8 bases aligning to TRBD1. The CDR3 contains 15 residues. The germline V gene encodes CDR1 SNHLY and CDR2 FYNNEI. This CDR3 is CASSPGQGASSEQYF. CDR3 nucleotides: TGTGCCAGCAGTCCCGGCCAGGGGGCTTCCTCCGAGCAGTACTTC.

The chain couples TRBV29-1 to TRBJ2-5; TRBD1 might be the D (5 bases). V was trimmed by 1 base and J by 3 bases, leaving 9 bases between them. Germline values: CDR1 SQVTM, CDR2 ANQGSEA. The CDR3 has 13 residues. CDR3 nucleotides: TGCAGCGTTGAAGTGGGGCAGAAAGAGACCCAGTACTTC. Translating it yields CSVEVGQKETQYF.

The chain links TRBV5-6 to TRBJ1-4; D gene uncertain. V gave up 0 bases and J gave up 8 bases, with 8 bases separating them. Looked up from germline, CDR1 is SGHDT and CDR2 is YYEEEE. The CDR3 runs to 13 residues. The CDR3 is CASSLDLGEKLFF. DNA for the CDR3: TGTGCCAGCAGCTTGGACCTCGGGGAAAAACTGTTTTTT.

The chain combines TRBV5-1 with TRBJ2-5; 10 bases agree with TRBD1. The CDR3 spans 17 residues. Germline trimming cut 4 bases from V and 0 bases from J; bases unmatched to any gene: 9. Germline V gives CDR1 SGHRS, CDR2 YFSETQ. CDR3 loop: CASSPGQGVAYQETQYF. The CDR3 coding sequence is TGCGCCAGCAGCCCTGGACAGGGGGTAGCTTACCAAGAGACCCAGTACTTC.

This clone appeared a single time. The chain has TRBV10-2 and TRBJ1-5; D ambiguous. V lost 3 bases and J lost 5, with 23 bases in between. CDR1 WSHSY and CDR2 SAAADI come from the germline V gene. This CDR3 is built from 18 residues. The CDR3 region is CASSDATRVPGGDQPQHF. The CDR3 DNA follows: TGCGCCAGCAGTGACGCTACTAGGGTCCCGGGTGGAGATCAGCCCCAGCATTTT.

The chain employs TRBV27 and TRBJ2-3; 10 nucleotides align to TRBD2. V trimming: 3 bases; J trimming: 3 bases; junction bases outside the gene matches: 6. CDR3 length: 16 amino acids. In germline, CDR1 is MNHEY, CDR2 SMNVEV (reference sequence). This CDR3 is CASSFLAGESTDTQYF. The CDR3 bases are TGTGCCAGCAGTTTTCTAGCGGGAGAGTCTACAGATACGCAGTATTTT.